The clone carrying this T cell receptor beta chain appeared many times. The antigen is unknown. The data were taken from a study of Graves' ophthalmopathy and Graves' hyperthyroidism. Overall study findings and caveats: With roughly 69% sensitivity and roughly 72% specificity, the model predicted ophthalmopathy progression. Blood contained most expanded thyroid clonotypes exceeding 0.001 frequency.

Disease in donors with ophthalmopathy had moderate-to-severe activity, CAS ≥3, NOSPECS ≥4 and under 3 months' duration. The TCR beta CDR3 regions underwent amplification from RNA transcripts. A first-round RT-PCR used HTBI primers, followed by a second-round multiplex PCR. Each CDR3 protein gets one entry after TCRdb re-called the multiplex PCR reads with MiXCR. Among hundreds of thousands of distinct CDR3 sequences listed, about two fifths were seen once. The germline CDR1 and CDR2 sequences are PRHDT and FYEKMQ (reference sequence). CDR3 length: 13 residues. J was trimmed by 3 bases and V by 5 bases; bases with no gene match: 3.

The sample was peripheral blood. V is TRBV13 and J is TRBJ2-7; 8 bases match TRBD2. This clonotype was sampled from an adult man with Graves' ophthalmopathy. CDR3 sequence reads: CASSTSGLYEQYF. In DNA, the CDR3 is TGTGCCAGCAGCACTAGCGGCCTCTACGAGCAGTACTTC.